The clone carrying this TCR beta chain was detected a few times. Sequence at one end of the junction differs from germline and may be a read error. The data were taken from a study of beta chain features in type 1 diabetes. Study details: Age, gender and cell yields were alike across patients and healthy donors.

Expressed TCRB transcripts got sequenced, as all isolated RNA was reverse transcribed. Profiled with immunoSEQ multiplex PCR; TCRdb holds only in-frame clones, not every one. The sample gives 150,000 to 200,000 clones, approximately 13% of which show up once; roughly 0.56% is in the top ten. The material sequenced was central memory CD4+ T cells from blood. The clonotype originates from a woman between 18 and 30 years old in good health.

DNA for the CDR3: TGTGCCAGCAGTAAAGCAGGGACTACGAACACTGAAGCTTTCTTT. Translation gives CASSKAGTTNTEAFF. The chain joins TRBV6-1 to TRBJ1-1, with D possibly TRBD1 on 5 matching bases. The CDR3 totals 15 residues. Germline CDR1 MNHNS, CDR2 SASEGT.